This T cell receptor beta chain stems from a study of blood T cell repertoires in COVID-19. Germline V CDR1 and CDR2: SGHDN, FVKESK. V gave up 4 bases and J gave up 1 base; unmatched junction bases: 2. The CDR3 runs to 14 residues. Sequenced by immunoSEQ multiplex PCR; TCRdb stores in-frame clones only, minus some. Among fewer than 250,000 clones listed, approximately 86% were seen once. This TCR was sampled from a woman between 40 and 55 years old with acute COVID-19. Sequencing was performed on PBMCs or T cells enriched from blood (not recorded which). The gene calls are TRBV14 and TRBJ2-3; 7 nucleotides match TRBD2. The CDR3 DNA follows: TGTGCCAGCAGCCCCCGGGGGGGCACAGATACGCAGTATTTT. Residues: CASSPRGGTDTQYF.